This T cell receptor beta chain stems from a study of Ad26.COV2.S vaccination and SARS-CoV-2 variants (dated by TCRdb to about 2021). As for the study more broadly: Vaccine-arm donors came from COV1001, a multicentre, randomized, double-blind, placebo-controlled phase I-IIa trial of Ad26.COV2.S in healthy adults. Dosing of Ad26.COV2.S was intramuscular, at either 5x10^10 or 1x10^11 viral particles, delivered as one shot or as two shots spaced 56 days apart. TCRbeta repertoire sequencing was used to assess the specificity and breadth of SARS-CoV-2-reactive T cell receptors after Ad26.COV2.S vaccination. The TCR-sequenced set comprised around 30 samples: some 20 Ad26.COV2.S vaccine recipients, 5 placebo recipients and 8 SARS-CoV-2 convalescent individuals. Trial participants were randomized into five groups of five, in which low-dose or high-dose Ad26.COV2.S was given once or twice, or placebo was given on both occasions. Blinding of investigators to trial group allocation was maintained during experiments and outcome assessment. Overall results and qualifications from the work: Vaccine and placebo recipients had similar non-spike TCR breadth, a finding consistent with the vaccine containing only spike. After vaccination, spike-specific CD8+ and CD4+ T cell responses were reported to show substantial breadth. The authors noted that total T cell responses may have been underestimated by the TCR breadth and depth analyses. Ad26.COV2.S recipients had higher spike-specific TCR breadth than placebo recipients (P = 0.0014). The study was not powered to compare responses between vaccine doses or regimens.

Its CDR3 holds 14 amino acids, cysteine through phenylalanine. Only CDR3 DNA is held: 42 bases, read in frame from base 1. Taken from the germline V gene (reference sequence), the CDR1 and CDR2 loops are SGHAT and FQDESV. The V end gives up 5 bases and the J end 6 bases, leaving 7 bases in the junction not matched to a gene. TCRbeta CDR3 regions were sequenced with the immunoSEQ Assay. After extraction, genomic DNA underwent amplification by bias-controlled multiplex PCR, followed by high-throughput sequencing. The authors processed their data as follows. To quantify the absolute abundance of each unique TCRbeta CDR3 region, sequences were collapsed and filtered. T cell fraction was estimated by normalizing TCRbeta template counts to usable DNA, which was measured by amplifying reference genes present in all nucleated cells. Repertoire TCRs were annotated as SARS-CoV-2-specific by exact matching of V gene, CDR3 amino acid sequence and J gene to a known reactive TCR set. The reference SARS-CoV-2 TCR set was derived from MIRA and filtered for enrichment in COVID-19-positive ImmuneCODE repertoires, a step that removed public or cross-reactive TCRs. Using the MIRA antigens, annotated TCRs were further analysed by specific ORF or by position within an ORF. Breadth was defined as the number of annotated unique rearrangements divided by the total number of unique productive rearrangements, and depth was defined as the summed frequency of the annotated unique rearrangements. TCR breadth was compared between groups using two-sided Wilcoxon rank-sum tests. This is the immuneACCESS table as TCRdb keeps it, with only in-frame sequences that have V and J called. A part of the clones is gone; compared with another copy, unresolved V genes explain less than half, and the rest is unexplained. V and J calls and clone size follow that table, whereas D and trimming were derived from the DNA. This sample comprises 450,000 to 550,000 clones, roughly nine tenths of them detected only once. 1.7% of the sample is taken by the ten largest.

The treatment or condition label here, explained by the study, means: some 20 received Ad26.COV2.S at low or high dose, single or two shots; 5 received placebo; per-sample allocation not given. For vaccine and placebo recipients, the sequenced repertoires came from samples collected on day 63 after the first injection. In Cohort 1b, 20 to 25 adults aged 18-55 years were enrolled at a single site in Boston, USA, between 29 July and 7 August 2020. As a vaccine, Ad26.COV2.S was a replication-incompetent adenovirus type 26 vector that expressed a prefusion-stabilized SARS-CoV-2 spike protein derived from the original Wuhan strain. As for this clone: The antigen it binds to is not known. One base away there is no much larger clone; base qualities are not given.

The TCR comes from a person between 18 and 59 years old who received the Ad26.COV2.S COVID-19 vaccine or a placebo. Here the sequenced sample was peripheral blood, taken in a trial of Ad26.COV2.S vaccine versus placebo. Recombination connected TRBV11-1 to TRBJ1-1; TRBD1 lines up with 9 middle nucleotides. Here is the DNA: TGTGCCAGCAGCCGATACCGGGACAGGGCTGAAGCTTTCTTT. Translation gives CASSRYRDRAEAFF.